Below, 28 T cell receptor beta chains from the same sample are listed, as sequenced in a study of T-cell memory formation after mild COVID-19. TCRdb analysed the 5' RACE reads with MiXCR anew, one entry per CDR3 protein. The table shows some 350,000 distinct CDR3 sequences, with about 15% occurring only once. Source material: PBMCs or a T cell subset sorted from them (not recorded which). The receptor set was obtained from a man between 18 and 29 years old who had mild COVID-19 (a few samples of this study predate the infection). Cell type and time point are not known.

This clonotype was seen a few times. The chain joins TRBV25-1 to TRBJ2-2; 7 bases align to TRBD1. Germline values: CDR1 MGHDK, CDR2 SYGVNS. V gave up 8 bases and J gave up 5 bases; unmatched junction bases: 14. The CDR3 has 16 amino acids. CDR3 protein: CASPSLCPRGTGELFF. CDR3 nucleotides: TGTGCCAGCCCAAGTTTGTGCCCCAGGGGGACCGGGGAGCTGTTTTTT.

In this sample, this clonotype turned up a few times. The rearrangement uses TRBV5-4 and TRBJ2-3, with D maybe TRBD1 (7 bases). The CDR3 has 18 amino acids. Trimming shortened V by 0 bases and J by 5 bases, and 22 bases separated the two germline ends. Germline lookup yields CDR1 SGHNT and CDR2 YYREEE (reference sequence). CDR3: CASSLAGGGGVNRDTQYF. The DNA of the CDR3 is TGTGCCAGCAGCTTGGCCGGCGGAGGGGGCGTCAACAGAGATACGCAGTATTTT.

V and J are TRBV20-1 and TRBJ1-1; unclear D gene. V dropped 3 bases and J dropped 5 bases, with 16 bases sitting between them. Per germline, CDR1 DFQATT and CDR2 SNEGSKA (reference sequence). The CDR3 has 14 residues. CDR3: CSARSISGRTEAFF. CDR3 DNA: TGCAGTGCTAGGAGCATCTCGGGGAGAACTGAAGCTTTCTTT.

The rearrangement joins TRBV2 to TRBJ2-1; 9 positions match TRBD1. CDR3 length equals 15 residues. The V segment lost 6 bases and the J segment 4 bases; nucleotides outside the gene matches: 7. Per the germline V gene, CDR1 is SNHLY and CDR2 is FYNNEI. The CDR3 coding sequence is TGTGCCAGCAGGGCCGGGACAGGGATATACAATGAGCAGTTCTTC. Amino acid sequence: CASRAGTGIYNEQFF.

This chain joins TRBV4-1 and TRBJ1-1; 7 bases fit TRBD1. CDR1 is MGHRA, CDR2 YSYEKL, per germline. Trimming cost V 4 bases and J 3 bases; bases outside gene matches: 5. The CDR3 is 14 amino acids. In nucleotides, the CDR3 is TGCGCCAGCAGCCGCACAACAGGGGACACTGAAGCTTTCTTT. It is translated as CASSRTTGDTEAFF.

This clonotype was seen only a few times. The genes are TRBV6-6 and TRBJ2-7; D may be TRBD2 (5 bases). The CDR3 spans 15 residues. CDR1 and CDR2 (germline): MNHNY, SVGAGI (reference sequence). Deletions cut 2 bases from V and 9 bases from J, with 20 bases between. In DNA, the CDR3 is TGTGCCAGCAGTTACGGGCGCCTTGGAGGTCGGCGGCAGTACGTC. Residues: CASSYGRLGGRRQYV.

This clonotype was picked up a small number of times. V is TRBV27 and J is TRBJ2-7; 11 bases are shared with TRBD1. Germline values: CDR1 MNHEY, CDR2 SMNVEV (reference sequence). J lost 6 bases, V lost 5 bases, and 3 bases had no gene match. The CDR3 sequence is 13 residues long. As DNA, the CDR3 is TGTGCCAGCAGTAGGACAGGGGGCCGCGAGCAGTACTTC. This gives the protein CASSRTGGREQYF.

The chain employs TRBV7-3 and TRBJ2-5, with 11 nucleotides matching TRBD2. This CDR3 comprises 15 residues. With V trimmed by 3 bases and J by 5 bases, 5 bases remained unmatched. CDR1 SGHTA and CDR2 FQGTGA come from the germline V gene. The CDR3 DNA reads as TGTGCCAGCAGCTTCGTAGCGGGGGGGCTCGAGACCCAGTACTTC. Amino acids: CASSFVAGGLETQYF.

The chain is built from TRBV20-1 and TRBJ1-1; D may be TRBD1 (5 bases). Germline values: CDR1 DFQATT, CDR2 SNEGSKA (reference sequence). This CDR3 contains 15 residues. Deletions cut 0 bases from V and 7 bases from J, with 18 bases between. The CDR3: CSARDRNRNLFEAFF. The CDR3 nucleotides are TGCAGTGCTAGAGATCGCAACAGGAATTTGTTTGAAGCTTTCTTT.

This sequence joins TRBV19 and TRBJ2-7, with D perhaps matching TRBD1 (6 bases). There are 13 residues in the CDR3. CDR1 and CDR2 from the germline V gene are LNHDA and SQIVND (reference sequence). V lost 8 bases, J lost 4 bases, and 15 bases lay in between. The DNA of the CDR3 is TGTGCCAGTCGGCCAGGGGCGGGTTACGAGCAGTACTTC. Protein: CASRPGAGYEQYF.

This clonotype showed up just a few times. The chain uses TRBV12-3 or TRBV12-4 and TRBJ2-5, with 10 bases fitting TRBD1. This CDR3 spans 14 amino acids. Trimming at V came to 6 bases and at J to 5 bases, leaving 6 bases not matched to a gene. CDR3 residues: CASRRQGAGETQYF. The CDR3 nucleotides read TGTGCCAGCAGAAGACAGGGGGCAGGGGAGACCCAGTACTTC.

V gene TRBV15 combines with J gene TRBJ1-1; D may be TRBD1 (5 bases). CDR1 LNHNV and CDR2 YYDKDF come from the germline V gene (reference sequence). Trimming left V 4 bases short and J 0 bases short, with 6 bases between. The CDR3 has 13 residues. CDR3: CATSTGLNTEAFF. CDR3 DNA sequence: TGTGCCACCAGCACAGGGCTGAACACTGAAGCTTTCTTT.

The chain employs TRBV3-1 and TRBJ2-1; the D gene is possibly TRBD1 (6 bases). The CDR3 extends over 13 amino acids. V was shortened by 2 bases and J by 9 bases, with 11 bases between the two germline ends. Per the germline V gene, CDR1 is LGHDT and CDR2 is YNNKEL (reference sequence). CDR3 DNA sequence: TGTGCCAGCAGCCAAAGTACACAGGGTGAGCAGTTCTTC. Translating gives CASSQSTQGEQFF.

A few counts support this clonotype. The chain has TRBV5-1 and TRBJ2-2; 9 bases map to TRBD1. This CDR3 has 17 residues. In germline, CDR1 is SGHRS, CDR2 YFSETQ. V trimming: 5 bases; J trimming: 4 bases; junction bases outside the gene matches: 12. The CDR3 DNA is TGCGCCAGCAGTTATGACGCCGGGACAGGGACCACCGGGGAGCTGTTTTTT. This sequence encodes CASSYDAGTGTTGELFF. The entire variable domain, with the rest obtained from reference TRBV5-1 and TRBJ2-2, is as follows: KAGVTQTPRYLIKTRGQQVTLSCSPISGHRSVSWYQQTPGQGLQFLFEYFSETQRNKGNFPGRFSGRQFSNSRSEMNVSTLELGDSALYLCASSYDAGTGTTGELFFGEGSRLTVL.

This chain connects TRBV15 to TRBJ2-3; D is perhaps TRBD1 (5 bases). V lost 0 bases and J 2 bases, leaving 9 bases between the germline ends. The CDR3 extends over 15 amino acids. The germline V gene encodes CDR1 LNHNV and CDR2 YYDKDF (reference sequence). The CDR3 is CATSREDRATDTQYF. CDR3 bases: TGTGCCACCAGCAGAGAAGACAGAGCCACAGATACGCAGTATTTT.

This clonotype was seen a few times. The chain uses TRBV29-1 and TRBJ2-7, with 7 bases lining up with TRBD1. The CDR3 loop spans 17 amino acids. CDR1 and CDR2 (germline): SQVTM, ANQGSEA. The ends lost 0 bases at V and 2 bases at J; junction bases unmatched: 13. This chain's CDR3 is CSVEDLGSTGSTYEQYF. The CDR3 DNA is TGCAGCGTTGAAGATCTCGGATCGACAGGGTCGACCTACGAGCAGTACTTC.

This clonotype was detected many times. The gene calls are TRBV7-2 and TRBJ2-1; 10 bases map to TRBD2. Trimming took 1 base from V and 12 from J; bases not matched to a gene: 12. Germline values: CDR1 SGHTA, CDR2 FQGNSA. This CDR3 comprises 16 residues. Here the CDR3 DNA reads TGTGCCAGCAGCTTAGGTGTCGCTAGCGGGGGCCTGTTGCAGTTCTTC. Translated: CASSLGVASGGLLQFF.

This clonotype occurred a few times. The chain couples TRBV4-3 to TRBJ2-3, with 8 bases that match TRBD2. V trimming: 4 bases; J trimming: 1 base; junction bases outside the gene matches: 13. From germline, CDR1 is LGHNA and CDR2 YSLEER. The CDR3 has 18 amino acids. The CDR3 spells CASSRIAGLTTRTDTQYF. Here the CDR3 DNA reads TGCGCCAGCAGCCGAATAGCGGGGCTCACGACCCGCACAGATACGCAGTATTTT.

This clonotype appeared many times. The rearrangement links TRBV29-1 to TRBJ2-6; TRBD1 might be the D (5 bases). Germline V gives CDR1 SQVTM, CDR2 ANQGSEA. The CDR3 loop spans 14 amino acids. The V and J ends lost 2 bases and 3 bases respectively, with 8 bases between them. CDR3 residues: CSVEWGNGANVLTF. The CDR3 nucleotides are TGCAGCGTTGAATGGGGCAATGGGGCCAACGTCCTGACTTTC.

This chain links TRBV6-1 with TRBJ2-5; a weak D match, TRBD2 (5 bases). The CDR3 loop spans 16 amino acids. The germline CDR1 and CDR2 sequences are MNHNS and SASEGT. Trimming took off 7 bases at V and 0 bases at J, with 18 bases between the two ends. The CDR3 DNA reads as TGTGCCAGCAAAAGAATGGGGAGACAAGACCAAGAGACCCAGTACTTC. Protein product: CASKRMGRQDQETQYF.

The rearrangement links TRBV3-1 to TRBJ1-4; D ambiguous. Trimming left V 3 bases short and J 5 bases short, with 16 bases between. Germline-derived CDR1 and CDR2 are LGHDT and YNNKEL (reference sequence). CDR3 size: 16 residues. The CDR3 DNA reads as TGTGCCAGCAGCCACCCCCAGCGGACTGGAAATGAAAAACTGTTTTTT. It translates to CASSHPQRTGNEKLFF.

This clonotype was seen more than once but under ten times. DNA for the CDR3: TGTGCCAGCAGCGTACCCGAATTTGGAAACACCATATATTTT. Translation: CASSVPEFGNTIYF. V gene TRBV9 combines with J gene TRBJ1-3; D uncertain. V lost 1 base and J lost 3, with 8 bases in between. The CDR3 loop spans 14 amino acids. Germline V gene lookup returns CDR1 SGDLS and CDR2 YYNGEE.

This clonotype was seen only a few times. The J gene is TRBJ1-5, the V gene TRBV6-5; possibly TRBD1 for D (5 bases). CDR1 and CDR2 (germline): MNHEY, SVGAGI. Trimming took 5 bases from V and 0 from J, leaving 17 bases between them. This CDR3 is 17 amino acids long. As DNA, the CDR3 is TGTGCCAGCAGTCGCCGGGATATAGGGGATAGCAATCAGCCCCAGCATTTT. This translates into CASSRRDIGDSNQPQHF.

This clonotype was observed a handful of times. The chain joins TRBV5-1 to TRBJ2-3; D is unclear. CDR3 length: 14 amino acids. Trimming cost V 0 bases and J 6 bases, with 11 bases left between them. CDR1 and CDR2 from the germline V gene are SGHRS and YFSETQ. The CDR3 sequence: CASSLGPRGDTQYF. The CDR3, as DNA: TGCGCCAGCAGCTTGGGCCCGCGTGGGGATACGCAGTATTTT.

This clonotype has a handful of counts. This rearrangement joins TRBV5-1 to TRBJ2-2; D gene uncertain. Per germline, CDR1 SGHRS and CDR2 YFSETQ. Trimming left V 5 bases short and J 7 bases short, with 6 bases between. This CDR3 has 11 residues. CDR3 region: CASRRGGELFF. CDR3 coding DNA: TGCGCCAGCAGGCGAGGCGGGGAGCTGTTTTTT.

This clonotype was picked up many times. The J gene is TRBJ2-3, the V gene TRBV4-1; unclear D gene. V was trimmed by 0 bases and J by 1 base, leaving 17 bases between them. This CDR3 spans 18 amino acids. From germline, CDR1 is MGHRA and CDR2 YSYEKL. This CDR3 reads CASSQEVARNGRTDTQYF. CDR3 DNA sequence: TGCGCCAGCAGCCAAGAGGTGGCGCGGAATGGGCGCACAGATACGCAGTATTTT.

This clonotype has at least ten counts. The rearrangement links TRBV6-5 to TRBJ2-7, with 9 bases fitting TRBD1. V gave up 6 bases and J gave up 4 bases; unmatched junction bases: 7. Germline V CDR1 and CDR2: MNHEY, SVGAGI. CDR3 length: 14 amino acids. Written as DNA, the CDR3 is TGTGCCAGCAGGGGGACAGGGATCCCTTACGAGCAGTACGTC. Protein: CASRGTGIPYEQYV.

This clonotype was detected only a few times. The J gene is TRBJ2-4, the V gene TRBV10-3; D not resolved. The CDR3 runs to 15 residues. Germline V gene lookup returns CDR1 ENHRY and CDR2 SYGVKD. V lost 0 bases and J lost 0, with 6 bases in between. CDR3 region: CAISESEVAKNIQYF. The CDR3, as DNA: TGTGCCATCAGTGAGTCAGAAGTAGCCAAAAACATTCAGTACTTC.